Following are 31 T cell receptor beta chains from one sample sequenced in a study of CD8 T cells in ankylosing spondylitis. Study findings and constraints: What appeared characteristic of ankylosing spondylitis blood was a TCR beta motif of 7 or 8 highly homologous variants.

No cognate antigen is known for these TCRs. MiXCR, run by TCRdb on the 5' RACE reads, gives a single entry per CDR3 protein. The data contain fewer than 650,000 distinct CDR3 sequences, more than 9.5% of them singletons. The material sequenced was blood, either unsorted or a sorted T cell fraction (not recorded which). The receptor source for this set is a male donor with ankylosing spondylitis.

This clonotype showed up just a few times. The rearrangement uses TRBV20-1 and TRBJ2-1; TRBD2 is a possible D gene (6 bases). Germline V gives CDR1 DFQATT, CDR2 SNEGSKA (reference sequence). The CDR3 extends over 14 amino acids. The V end was cut by 3 bases, the J end by 5 bases, with 14 bases between. Here the CDR3 reads CSASGWEADNEQFF. CDR3 bases: TGCAGTGCTAGTGGGTGGGAGGCCGACAATGAGCAGTTCTTC.

At least ten counts were recorded for this clonotype. The chain is built from TRBV27 and TRBJ1-2, with 12 bases aligning to TRBD1. The CDR3 runs to 14 residues. Germline V gene sequence: CDR1 MNHEY, CDR2 SMNVEV (reference sequence). Trimming took 6 bases from V and 4 from J; bases not matched to a gene: 3. CDR3 amino acids: CASSPGQGAYGYTF. The DNA of the CDR3 is TGTGCCAGCAGCCCGGGACAGGGGGCCTATGGCTACACCTTC.

The chain joins TRBV7-2 to TRBJ2-2, with 14 bases fitting TRBD2. CDR1 and CDR2 (germline): SGHTA, FQGNSA. This CDR3 has 17 amino acids. The J segment lost 4 bases and the V segment lost 5 bases, leaving 6 bases of the junction unmatched. The CDR3 DNA sequence: TGTGCCAGCAGCCACGGACTAGCGGGAGGAGGCACCGGGGAGCTGTTTTTT. The encoded protein is CASSHGLAGGGTGELFF.

A few counts support this clonotype. The gene calls are TRBV10-2 and TRBJ2-1; a weak D match, TRBD2 (6 bases). Per germline, CDR1 WSHSY and CDR2 SAAADI. V was cut by 6 bases and J by 5 bases, with 11 bases left in between. The CDR3 has 13 amino acids. The CDR3 bases are TGCGCCAGCAGAGACTTAGCGGACAATGAGCAGTTCTTC. Translating gives CASRDLADNEQFF.

This clonotype was detected ten times or more. The chain links TRBV20-1 to TRBJ2-1; TRBD2 agrees at 13 bases. Trimming cost V 3 bases and J 0 bases; bases outside gene matches: 8. CDR1 and CDR2 (germline): DFQATT, SNEGSKA (reference sequence). This CDR3 spans 18 amino acids. The CDR3: CSASRPGLAGSSYNEQFF. The CDR3 DNA is TGCAGTGCTAGTCGGCCGGGACTAGCGGGGAGCTCCTACAATGAGCAGTTCTTC.

This clonotype was counted between two and nine times. This chain connects TRBV20-1 to TRBJ1-5; D uncertain. Per germline, CDR1 DFQATT and CDR2 SNEGSKA (reference sequence). The ends were cut back, 6 bases at V and 2 bases at J, with 11 bases in the middle. The CDR3 sequence is 13 residues long. The CDR3 region has the DNA TGCAGTGCCCTTAGGACTCGCAATCAGCCCCAGCATTTT. It yields the protein CSALRTRNQPQHF.

The table lists this clonotype with many counts. The chain joins TRBV3-1 to TRBJ2-7, with a tentative D call TRBD2 (5 bases). V lost 4 bases and J lost 0, with 13 bases in between. Germline CDR1 LGHDT, CDR2 YNNKEL (reference sequence). The CDR3 is 15 amino acids. Here the CDR3 DNA reads TGTGCCAGCAGCCCTGGCGGCACTAGCTCCTACGAGCAGTACTTC. Translated, it gives CASSPGGTSSYEQYF.

Only a few counts were recorded for this clonotype. The chain couples TRBV7-2 to TRBJ1-5, with TRBD1 as a possible D gene (5 bases). Trimming removed 3 bases from V and 8 bases from J, with 11 bases in between. The CDR3 runs 13 residues. Germline V gene lookup returns CDR1 SGHTA and CDR2 FQGNSA. Here the CDR3 DNA reads TGTGCCAGCAGCTTTAGCAAAGGGGAGCCCCAGCATTTT. Amino acid sequence: CASSFSKGEPQHF. Full variable domain (missing parts from reference TRBV7-2 and TRBJ1-5): GAGVSQSPSNKVTEKGKDVELRCDPISGHTALYWYRQSLGQGLEFLIYFQGNSAPDKSGLPSDRFSAERTGGSVSTLTIQRTQQEDSAVYLCASSFSKGEPQHFGDGTRLSIL.

The sample holds a few counts of this clonotype. The chain has TRBV7-8 and TRBJ2-1, with TRBD2 identical over 7 bases. Germline CDR1 is SGHVS and CDR2 is FQNEAQ. V lost 5 bases and J lost 3; bases outside the gene matches: 4. The CDR3 has 14 residues. CDR3 residues: CASSVERGYNEQFF. The CDR3 DNA reads TGTGCCAGCAGCGTCGAGCGGGGCTACAATGAGCAGTTCTTC.

This clonotype has ten or more counts. The chain is built from TRBV10-3 and TRBJ2-1, with 11 bases lining up with TRBD2. Per the germline V gene, CDR1 is ENHRY and CDR2 is SYGVKD. V lost 3 bases to trimming and J lost 1 base; unmatched junction nucleotides: 11. This CDR3 has 19 amino acids. The CDR3 DNA sequence: TGTGCCATCAGTGATGGCATAGCGGGAGGGCCAAGGTCCTACAATGAGCAGTTCTTC. Translating gives CAISDGIAGGPRSYNEQFF.

The chain couples TRBV28 to TRBJ2-3; D not certain. Germline values: CDR1 MDHEN, CDR2 SYDVKM. The CDR3 covers 15 residues. V lost 6 bases and J 2 bases, leaving 15 bases between the germline ends. CDR3 sequence (DNA): TGTGCCAGCAGACACTACCGCCGGGTCACAGATACGCAGTATTTT. As protein: CASRHYRRVTDTQYF.

This clonotype was recorded many times. V gene TRBV3-1 combines with J gene TRBJ1-1; 10 nucleotides align to TRBD1. Trimming removed 4 bases from V and 5 bases from J; junction bases left unmatched: 10. Germline lookup yields CDR1 LGHDT and CDR2 YNNKEL (reference sequence). The CDR3 length is 16 residues. The CDR3 region has the DNA TGTGCCAGCAGCCCATGGGACAGGGGAGGGGGTACTGAAGCTTTCTTT. It yields the protein CASSPWDRGGGTEAFF.

V and J are TRBV3-1 and TRBJ1-1, with D unresolved. CDR1 is LGHDT, CDR2 YNNKEL, per germline (reference sequence). This CDR3 comprises 16 residues. V was pared by 2 bases and J by 3 bases, with 16 bases between. The CDR3 DNA reads as TGTGCCAGCAGCCAATTGGCAGGAAGGAGGGACACTGAAGCTTTCTTT. Translation gives CASSQLAGRRDTEAFF. The full variable domain, in which reference TRBV3-1 and TRBJ1-1 provide the parts outside the CDR3, is DTAVSQTPKYLVTQMGNDKSIKCEQNLGHDTMYWYKQDSKKFLKIMFSYNNKELIINETVPNRFSPKSPDKAHLNLHINSLELGDSAVYFCASSQLAGRRDTEAFFGQGTRLTVV.

V is TRBV5-1 and J is TRBJ2-3; D unclear. This CDR3 spans 14 amino acids. The germline CDR1 and CDR2 sequences are SGHRS and YFSETQ. Trimming pared 2 bases from V and 5 bases from J, leaving 12 bases between. CDR3 bases: TGCGCCAGCAGCTTCGAGGTGGCAGAAGATACGCAGTATTTT. Its translation is CASSFEVAEDTQYF.

This rearrangement joins TRBV11-2 to TRBJ2-7, with D uncertain. The CDR3 is 12 residues long. The germline V gene has CDR1 SGHAT and CDR2 FQNNGV. Between the trimmed V and J ends, which lost 5 bases and 3 bases, there was a span of 8 bases. In nucleotides, the CDR3 is TGTGCCAGCAGCCAAGGATACTACGAGCAGTACTTC. This codes for CASSQGYYEQYF.

This chain uses TRBV7-7 with TRBJ2-5, with D unclear. Germline V gene data show CDR1 as SSHAT and CDR2 as FNYEAQ (reference sequence). The CDR3 contains 14 residues. V was cut by 1 base and J by 4 bases, with 10 bases left in between. The CDR3 is CASSLDGRVETQYF. Here the CDR3 DNA reads TGTGCCAGCAGCTTAGATGGACGGGTAGAGACCCAGTACTTC.

This rearrangement joins TRBV12-3 or TRBV12-4 to TRBJ2-5; D gene unclear. The CDR3 loop spans 14 amino acids. Deletions cut 0 bases from V and 5 bases from J, with 10 bases between. CDR3 region: CASSLATLLETQYF. The CDR3 nucleotides read TGTGCCAGCAGTTTAGCCACCCTCCTTGAGACCCAGTACTTC.

This clonotype was observed many times. The chain uses TRBV3-1 and TRBJ2-2, with 11 positions matching TRBD2. CDR3 size: 15 residues. Germline trimming cut 5 bases from V and 5 bases from J; bases unmatched to any gene: 4. CDR1 is LGHDT and CDR2 is YNNKEL in the germline V gene (reference sequence). CDR3 nucleotide sequence: TGTGCCAGCAGCACCCGACTAGCGGGAACCGGGGAGCTGTTTTTT. It encodes CASSTRLAGTGELFF. Full variable domain (outside the CDR3, taken from reference TRBV3-1 and TRBJ2-2): DTAVSQTPKYLVTQMGNDKSIKCEQNLGHDTMYWYKQDSKKFLKIMFSYNNKELIINETVPNRFSPKSPDKAHLNLHINSLELGDSAVYFCASSTRLAGTGELFFGEGSRLTVL.

This chain uses TRBV20-1 with TRBJ2-1; TRBD1 or TRBD2 may be the D gene (5 bases each). The V and J ends lost 3 bases and 0 bases respectively, with 15 bases between them. This CDR3 comprises 16 residues. Germline V CDR1 and CDR2: DFQATT, SNEGSKA (reference sequence). This chain's CDR3 is CSARTLWDGSYNEQFF. The CDR3 DNA reads as TGCAGTGCTAGGACATTGTGGGACGGCTCCTACAATGAGCAGTTCTTC.

There are a few counts of this clonotype. CDR3 protein: CASSRHGQNTGELFF. The CDR3 DNA follows: TGTGCCAGCAGCCGCCACGGACAAAACACCGGGGAGCTGTTTTTT. This chain links TRBV11-1 with TRBJ2-2; perhaps TRBD1 as D (5 bases). This CDR3 comprises 15 residues. V lost 5 bases and J lost 2, with 12 bases in between. Germline V lookup: CDR1 SGHAT, CDR2 FQDESV (reference sequence).

V and J are TRBV27 and TRBJ2-1, with a tentative D call TRBD1 (6 bases). The CDR3 runs 15 residues. Trimming shortened V by 6 bases and J by 0 bases, and 12 bases separated the two germline ends. Germline values: CDR1 MNHEY, CDR2 SMNVEV (reference sequence). This CDR3 is CASRRGTNSYNEQFF. The CDR3 nucleotides read TGTGCCAGCAGGAGAGGGACAAACTCCTACAATGAGCAGTTCTTC.

This clonotype has more than one count but fewer than ten. The rearrangement uses TRBV2 and TRBJ2-3; 7 bases align to TRBD2. The trim removed 7 bases at V and 4 bases at J, leaving 8 bases unmatched. Looked up from germline, CDR1 is SNHLY and CDR2 is FYNNEI. This CDR3 region has 14 residues. This chain's CDR3 is CASTPRLASDTQYF. Written as DNA, the CDR3 is TGTGCCAGCACCCCCCGACTAGCTTCAGATACGCAGTATTTT.

In this sample, this clonotype turned up many times. The chain is built from TRBV20-1 and TRBJ1-3; perhaps TRBD1 as D (6 bases). Per the germline V gene, CDR1 is DFQATT and CDR2 is SNEGSKA (reference sequence). V was clipped by 2 bases and J by 4 bases, with 12 bases between them. CDR3 size: 14 residues. The CDR3 DNA reads TGCAGTGCTAGACAGGGGACTTCAGGAAACACCATATATTTT. Translation gives CSARQGTSGNTIYF.

Ten or more counts support this clonotype. The chain recombines TRBV5-1 with TRBJ2-1; 7 bases are shared with TRBD1. CDR3 size: 13 residues. The V gene end was trimmed by 2 bases and the J gene end by 10 bases; junction bases not matched to a gene: 6. Germline V gives CDR1 SGHRS, CDR2 YFSETQ. The CDR3 sequence is CASSFDRAREQFF. CDR3 nucleotide sequence: TGCGCCAGCAGCTTCGACAGGGCCAGGGAGCAGTTCTTC.

This chain links TRBV5-6 with TRBJ2-5; D uncertain. Per germline, CDR1 SGHDT and CDR2 YYEEEE. V was cut by 0 bases and J by 8 bases, with 5 bases left in between. The CDR3 sequence is 11 residues long. In DNA, the CDR3 is TGTGCCAGCAGCTTGGGACCTACCCAGTACTTC. This encodes CASSLGPTQYF.

The chain carries TRBV4-1 and TRBJ2-5; D is unresolved. Trimming removed 0 bases at V and 7 bases at J, with 15 bases between. Germline V lookup: CDR1 MGHRA, CDR2 YSYEKL. CDR3 length: 15 residues. The CDR3 DNA reads TGCGCCAGCAGCCAAGAATTGGCTCTAGGAACGACCCAGTACTTC. Protein sequence: CASSQELALGTTQYF.

The rearrangement uses TRBV24-1 and TRBJ1-5; 7 positions match TRBD1. Germline CDR1 and CDR2: KGHDR and SFDVKD. Trimming cost V 5 bases and J 4 bases; bases outside gene matches: 7. This CDR3 comprises 15 residues. The CDR3 coding sequence is TGTGCCACCAGTGGAGGGGGCACAGGGAATCAGCCCCAGCATTTT. Translation gives CATSGGGTGNQPQHF.

The chain links TRBV18 to TRBJ2-2, with no clear D. V dropped 2 bases and J dropped 7 bases, with 14 bases sitting between them. In germline, CDR1 is KGHSH, CDR2 LQKENI. The CDR3 covers 15 residues. This CDR3 reads CASSPSVVEFGELFF. DNA of the CDR3: TGTGCCAGCTCACCAAGTGTCGTGGAGTTCGGGGAGCTGTTTTTT.

The V gene is TRBV7-2, the J gene TRBJ2-5; D is ambiguous. In germline, CDR1 is SGHTA, CDR2 FQGNSA. The CDR3 is 13 amino acids. V lost 5 bases to trimming and J lost 4 bases, with 11 bases between them. The CDR3 here is CASSIYGGETQYF. The CDR3 bases are TGTGCCAGCAGCATTTACGGTGGAGAGACCCAGTACTTC.

Only a few counts were recorded for this clonotype. The chain combines TRBV5-1 with TRBJ2-1, with 7 positions matching TRBD2. The CDR3 runs 14 residues. J gave up 3 bases and V 4 bases, and 4 bases lay outside the gene matches. Germline V CDR1 and CDR2: SGHRS, YFSETQ. CDR3 sequence: CASSRGTNYNEQFF. The CDR3 bases are TGCGCCAGCAGCCGGGGGACTAACTACAATGAGCAGTTCTTC. Full variable domain (remainder filled in from reference TRBV5-1 and TRBJ2-1): KAGVTQTPRYLIKTRGQQVTLSCSPISGHRSVSWYQQTPGQGLQFLFEYFSETQRNKGNFPGRFSGRQFSNSRSEMNVSTLELGDSALYLCASSRGTNYNEQFFGPGTRLTVL.

This clonotype was seen at least ten times. The chain joins TRBV7-2 to TRBJ2-2; D uncertain. This CDR3 is built from 18 residues. V was pared by 2 bases and J by 3 bases, with 19 bases between. Germline V CDR1 and CDR2: SGHTA, FQGNSA. The CDR3 loop reads CASSLPALGLGDTGELFF. The CDR3 DNA follows: TGTGCCAGCAGCTTACCGGCCCTCGGTCTAGGAGACACCGGGGAGCTGTTTTTT.